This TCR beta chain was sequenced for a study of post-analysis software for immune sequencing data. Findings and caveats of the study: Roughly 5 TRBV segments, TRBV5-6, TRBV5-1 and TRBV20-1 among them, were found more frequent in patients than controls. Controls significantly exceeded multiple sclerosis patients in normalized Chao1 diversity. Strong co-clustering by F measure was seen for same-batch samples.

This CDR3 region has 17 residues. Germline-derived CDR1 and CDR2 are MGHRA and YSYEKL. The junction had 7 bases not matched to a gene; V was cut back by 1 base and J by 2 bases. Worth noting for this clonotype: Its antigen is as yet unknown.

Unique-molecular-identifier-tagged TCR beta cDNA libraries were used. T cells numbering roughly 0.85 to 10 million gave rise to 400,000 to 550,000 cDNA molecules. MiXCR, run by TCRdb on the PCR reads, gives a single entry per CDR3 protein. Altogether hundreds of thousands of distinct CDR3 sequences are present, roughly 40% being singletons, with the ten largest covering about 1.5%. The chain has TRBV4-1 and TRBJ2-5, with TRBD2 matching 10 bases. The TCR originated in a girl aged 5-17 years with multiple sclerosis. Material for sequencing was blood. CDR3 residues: CASSQVRLAGLQETQYF. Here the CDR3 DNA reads TGCGCCAGCAGCCAAGTACGACTAGCGGGTCTGCAAGAGACCCAGTACTTC.